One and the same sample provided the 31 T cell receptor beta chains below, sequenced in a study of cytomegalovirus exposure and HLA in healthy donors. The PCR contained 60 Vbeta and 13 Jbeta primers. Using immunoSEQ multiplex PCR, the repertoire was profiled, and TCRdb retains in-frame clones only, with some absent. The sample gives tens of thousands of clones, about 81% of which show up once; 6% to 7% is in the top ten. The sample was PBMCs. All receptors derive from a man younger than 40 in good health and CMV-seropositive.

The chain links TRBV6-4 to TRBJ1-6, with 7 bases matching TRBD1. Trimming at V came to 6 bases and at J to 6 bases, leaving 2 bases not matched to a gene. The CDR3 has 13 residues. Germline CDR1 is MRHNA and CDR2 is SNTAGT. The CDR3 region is CASSRDSNSPLHF. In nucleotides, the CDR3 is TGTGCCAGCAGCCGGGACAGTAATTCACCCCTCCACTTT.

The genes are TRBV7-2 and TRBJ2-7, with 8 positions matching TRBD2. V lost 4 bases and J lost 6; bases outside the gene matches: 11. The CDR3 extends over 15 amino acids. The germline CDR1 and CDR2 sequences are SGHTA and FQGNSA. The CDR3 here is CASSWEGLVLGEQYF. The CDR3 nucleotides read TGTGCCAGCAGCTGGGAGGGACTAGTGTTAGGCGAGCAGTACTTC.

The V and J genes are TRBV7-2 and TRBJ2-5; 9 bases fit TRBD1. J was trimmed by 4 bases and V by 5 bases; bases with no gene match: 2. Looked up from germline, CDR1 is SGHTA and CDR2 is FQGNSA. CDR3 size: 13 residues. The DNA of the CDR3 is TGTGCCAGCAGCCTACAGGGGGCAGAGACCCAGTACTTC. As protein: CASSLQGAETQYF. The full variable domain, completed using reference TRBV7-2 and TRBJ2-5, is GAGVSQSPSNKVTEKGKDVELRCDPISGHTALYWYRQSLGQGLEFLIYFQGNSAPDKSGLPSDRFSAERTGGSVSTLTIQRTQQEDSAVYLCASSLQGAETQYFGPGTRLLVL.

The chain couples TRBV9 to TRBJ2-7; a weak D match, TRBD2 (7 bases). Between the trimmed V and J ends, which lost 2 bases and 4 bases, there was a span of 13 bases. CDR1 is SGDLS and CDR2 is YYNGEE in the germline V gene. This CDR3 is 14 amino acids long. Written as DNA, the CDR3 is TGTGCCAGCAGCGTGGGGGGGCAAGGATACGAGCAGTACTTC. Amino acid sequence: CASSVGGQGYEQYF.

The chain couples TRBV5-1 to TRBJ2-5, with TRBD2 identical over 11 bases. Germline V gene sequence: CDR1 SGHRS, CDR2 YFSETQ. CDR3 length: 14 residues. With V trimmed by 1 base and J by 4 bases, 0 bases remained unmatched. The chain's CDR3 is CASSLTSGGETQYF. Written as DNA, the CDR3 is TGCGCCAGCAGCTTGACTAGCGGGGGAGAGACCCAGTACTTC.

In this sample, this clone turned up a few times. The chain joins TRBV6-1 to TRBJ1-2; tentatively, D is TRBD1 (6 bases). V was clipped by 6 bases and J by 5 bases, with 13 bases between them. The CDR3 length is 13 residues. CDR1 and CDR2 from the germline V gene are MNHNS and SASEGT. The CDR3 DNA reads TGTGCCAGCAGCCACTATCAGGGGTATGGCTACACCTTC. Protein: CASSHYQGYGYTF.

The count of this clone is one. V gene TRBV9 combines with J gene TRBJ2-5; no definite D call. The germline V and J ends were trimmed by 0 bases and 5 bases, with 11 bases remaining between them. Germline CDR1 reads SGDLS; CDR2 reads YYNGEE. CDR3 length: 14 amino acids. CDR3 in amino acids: CASSVDPTRETQYF. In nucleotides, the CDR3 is TGTGCCAGCAGCGTAGACCCCACCAGGGAGACCCAGTACTTC.

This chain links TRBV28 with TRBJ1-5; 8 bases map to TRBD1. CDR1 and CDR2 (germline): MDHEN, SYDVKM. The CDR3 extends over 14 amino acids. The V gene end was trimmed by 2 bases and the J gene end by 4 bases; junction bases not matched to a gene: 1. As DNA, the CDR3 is TGTGCCAGCAGTTTAGGGGACAGGAATCAGCCCCAGCATTTT. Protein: CASSLGDRNQPQHF.

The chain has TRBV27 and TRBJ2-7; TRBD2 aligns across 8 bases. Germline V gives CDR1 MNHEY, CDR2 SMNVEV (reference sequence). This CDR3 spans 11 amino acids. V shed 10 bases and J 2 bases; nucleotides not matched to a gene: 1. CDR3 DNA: TGTGCCACGGGGGGGGCCTACGAGCAGTACTTC. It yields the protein CATGGAYEQYF.

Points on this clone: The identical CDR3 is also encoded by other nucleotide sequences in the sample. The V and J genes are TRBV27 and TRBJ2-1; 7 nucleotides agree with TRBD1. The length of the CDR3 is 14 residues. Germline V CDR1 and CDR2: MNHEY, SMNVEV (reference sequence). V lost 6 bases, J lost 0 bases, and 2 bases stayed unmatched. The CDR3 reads CASSRQGSYNEQFF. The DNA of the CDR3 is TGTGCCAGCAGCAGACAGGGCTCCTACAATGAGCAGTTCTTC.

The CDR3 nucleotides are TGTGCCAGCAGGGGACAGGGTAGTTCACCCCTCCACTTT. This sequence encodes CASRGQGSSPLHF. This rearrangement joins TRBV2 to TRBJ1-6; 9 bases map to TRBD1. Trimming removed 6 bases from V and 9 bases from J; junction bases left unmatched: 3. CDR1 SNHLY and CDR2 FYNNEI come from the germline V gene. The CDR3 consists of 13 residues.

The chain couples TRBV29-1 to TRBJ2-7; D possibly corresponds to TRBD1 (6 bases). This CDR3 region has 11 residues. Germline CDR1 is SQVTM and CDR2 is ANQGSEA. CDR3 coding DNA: TGCAGGTACAGGGCCCGCTACGAGCAGTACTTC. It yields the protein CRYRARYEQYF.

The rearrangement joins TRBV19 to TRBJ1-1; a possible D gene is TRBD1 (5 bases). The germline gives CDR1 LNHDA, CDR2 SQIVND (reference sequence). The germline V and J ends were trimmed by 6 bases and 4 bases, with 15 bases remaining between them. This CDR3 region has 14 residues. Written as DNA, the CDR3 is TGTGCCAGTAGAAATTGGGACTCCCCCACTGAAGCTTTCTTT. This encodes CASRNWDSPTEAFF.

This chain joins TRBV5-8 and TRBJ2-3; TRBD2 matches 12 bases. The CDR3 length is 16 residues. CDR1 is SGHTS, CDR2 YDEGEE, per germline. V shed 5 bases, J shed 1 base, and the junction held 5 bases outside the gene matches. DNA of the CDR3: TGTGCCAGCAGTATTGGACTAGCGGGACGCACAGATACGCAGTATTTT. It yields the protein CASSIGLAGRTDTQYF.

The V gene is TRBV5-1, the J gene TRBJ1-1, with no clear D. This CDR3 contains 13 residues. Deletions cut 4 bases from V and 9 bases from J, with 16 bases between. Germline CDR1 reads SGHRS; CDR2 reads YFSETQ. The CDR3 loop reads CASSPLENDKAFF. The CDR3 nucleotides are TGCGCCAGCAGCCCCCTGGAAAACGACAAAGCTTTCTTT. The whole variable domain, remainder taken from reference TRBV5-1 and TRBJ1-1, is KAGVTQTPRYLIKTRGQQVTLSCSPISGHRSVSWYQQTPGQGLQFLFEYFSETQRNKGNFPGRFSGRQFSNSRSEMNVSTLELGDSALYLCASSPLENDKAFFGQGTRLTVV.

The CDR3 loop is CASSLMTGIEAGYTF. CDR3 nucleotide sequence: TGTGCCAGCAGCCTTATGACAGGGATAGAAGCTGGCTACACCTTC. This chain joins TRBV11-2 and TRBJ1-2; 7 positions match TRBD1. The CDR3 has 15 amino acids. V gave up 5 bases and J gave up 7 bases; unmatched junction bases: 13. Germline CDR1 is SGHAT and CDR2 is FQNNGV.

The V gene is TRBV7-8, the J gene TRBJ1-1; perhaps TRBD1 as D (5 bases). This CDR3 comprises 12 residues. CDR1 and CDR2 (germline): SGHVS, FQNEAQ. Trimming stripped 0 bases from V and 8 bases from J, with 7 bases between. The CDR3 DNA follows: TGTGCCAGCAGCTTAGCGGCAGGGGAAGCTTTCTTT. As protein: CASSLAAGEAFF.

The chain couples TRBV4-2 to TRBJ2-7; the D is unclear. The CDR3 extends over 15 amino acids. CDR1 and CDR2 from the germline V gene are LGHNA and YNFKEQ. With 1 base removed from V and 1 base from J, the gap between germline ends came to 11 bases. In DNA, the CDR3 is TGTGCCAGCAGCCAAGGAAGTGAGGATTCCTACGAGCAGTACTTC. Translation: CASSQGSEDSYEQYF.

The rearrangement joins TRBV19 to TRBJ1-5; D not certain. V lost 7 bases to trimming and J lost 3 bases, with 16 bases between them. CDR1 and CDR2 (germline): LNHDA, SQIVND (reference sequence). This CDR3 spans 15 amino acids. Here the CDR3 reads CASTYNRENNQPQHF. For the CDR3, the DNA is TGTGCCAGTACCTATAATCGGGAAAACAATCAGCCCCAGCATTTT.

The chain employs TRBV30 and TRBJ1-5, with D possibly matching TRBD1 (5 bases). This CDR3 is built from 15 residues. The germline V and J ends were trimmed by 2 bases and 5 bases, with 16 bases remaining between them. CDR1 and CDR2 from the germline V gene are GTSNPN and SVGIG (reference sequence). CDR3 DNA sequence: TGTGCCTGGAGTCTTTATCAGGGTAGGGATCAGCCCCAGCATTTT. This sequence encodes CAWSLYQGRDQPQHF.

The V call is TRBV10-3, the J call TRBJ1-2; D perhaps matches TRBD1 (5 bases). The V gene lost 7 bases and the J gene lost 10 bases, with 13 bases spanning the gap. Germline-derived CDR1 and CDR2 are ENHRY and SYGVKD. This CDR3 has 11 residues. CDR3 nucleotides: TGTGCCATCACTGCGGGACCTATCTACACCTTC. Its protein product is CAITAGPIYTF.

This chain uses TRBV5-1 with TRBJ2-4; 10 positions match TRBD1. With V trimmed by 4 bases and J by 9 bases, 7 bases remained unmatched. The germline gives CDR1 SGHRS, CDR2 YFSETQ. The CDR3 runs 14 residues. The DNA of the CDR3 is TGCGCCAGCAGCAAACGACAGGGGGCGAGCATTCAGTACTTC. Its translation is CASSKRQGASIQYF.

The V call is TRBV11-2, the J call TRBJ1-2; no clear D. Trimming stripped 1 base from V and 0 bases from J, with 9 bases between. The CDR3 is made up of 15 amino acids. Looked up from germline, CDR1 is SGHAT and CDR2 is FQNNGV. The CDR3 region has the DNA TGTGCCAGCAGCTTAGCTGGCCTCGCTAACTATGGCTACACCTTC. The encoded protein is CASSLAGLANYGYTF.

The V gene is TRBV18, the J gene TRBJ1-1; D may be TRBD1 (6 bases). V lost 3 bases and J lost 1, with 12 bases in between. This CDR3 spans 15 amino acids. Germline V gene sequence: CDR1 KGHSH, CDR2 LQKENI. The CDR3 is CASSPQQGTNTEAFF. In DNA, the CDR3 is TGTGCCAGCTCACCCCAACAGGGAACGAACACTGAAGCTTTCTTT.

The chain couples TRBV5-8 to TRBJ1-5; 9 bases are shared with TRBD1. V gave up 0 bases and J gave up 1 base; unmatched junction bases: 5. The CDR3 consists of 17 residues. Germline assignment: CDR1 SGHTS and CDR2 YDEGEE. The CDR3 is CASSLAGTGWSNQPQHF. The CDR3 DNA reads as TGTGCCAGCAGCTTGGCCGGGACAGGGTGGAGCAATCAGCCCCAGCATTTT.

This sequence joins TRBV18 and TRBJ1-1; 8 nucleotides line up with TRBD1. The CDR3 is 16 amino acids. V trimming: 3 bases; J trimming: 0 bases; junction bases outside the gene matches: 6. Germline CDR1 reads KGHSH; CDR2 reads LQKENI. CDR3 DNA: TGTGCCAGCTCACCTAAGACAGGGGCCATGAACACTGAAGCTTTCTTT. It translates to CASSPKTGAMNTEAFF.

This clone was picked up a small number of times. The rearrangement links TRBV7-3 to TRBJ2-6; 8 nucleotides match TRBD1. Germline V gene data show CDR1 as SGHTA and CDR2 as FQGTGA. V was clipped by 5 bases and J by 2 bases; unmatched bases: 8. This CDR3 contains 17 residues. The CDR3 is CASSARDRITGANVLTF. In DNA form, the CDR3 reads TGTGCCAGCAGCGCCCGGGACAGGATCACTGGGGCCAACGTCCTGACTTTC.

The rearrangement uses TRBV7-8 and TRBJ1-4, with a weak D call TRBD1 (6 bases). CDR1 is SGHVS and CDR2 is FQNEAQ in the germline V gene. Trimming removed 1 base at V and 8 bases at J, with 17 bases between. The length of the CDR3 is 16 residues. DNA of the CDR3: TGTGCCAGCAGCTTAGGGGACCAGGGGATACGGGAAAAACTGTTTTTT. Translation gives CASSLGDQGIREKLFF.

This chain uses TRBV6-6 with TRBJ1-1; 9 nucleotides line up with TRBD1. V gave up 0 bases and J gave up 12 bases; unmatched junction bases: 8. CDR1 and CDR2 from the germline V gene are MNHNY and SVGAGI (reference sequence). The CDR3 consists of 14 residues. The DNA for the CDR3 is TGTGCCAGCAGTTACTCGGAATTGGGACAGGGCCCTTTCTTT. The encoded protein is CASSYSELGQGPFF.

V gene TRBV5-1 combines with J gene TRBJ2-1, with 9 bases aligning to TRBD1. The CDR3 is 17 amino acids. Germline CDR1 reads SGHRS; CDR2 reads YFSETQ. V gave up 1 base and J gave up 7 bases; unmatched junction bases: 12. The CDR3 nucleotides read TGCGCCAGCAGCTTGAAGTCCGGGACAGGGTATGGGAATGAGCAGTTCTTC. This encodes CASSLKSGTGYGNEQFF.

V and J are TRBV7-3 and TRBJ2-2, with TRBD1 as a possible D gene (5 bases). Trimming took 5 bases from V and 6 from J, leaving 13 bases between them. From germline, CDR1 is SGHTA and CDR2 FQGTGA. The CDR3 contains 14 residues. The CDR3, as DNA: TGTGCCAGCAGCCCGCAGGGTTTTCCCGGGGAGCTGTTTTTT. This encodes CASSPQGFPGELFF.